Shown below are 22 T cell receptor beta chains from a single sample sequenced in a study of cytomegalovirus exposure and HLA in healthy donors. Primers for the PCR totalled 60 Vbeta and 13 Jbeta. TCRdb keeps only in-frame clones here, not all; method: immunoSEQ multiplex PCR. This table has around 200,000 clones, about 80% appearing once. Specimen: PBMCs. These TCRs come from a male donor in good health and CMV-seronegative.

This clone was recorded only once. The V call is TRBV6-5, the J call TRBJ2-5; tentative D call: TRBD2 (6 bases). The J call may be incorrect, as the DNA end agrees better with TRBJ2-7. Germline assignment: CDR1 MNHEY and CDR2 SVGAGI. This CDR3 spans 15 amino acids. The CDR3 loop is CASSSHRDSPYEQYF. DNA of the CDR3: TGTGCCAGCAGTTCCCACCGGGACTCCCCCTACGAGCAGTACTTC.

Comments on this clone: One end of the junction is discordant with germline, which a read error may explain. This rearrangement joins TRBV30 to TRBJ2-7; D is perhaps TRBD1 (6 bases). Germline lookup yields CDR1 GTSNPN and CDR2 SVGIG (reference sequence). The CDR3 is 13 amino acids. CDR3 loop: CACGPGQAYEQCF. CDR3 bases: TGTGCCTGTGGTCCGGGACAAGCCTACGAGCAGTGCTTC.

The chain is built from TRBV10-3 and TRBJ2-7; TRBD2 matches 12 bases. CDR1 and CDR2 (germline): ENHRY, SYGVKD. V gave up 0 bases and J gave up 0 bases; unmatched junction bases: 9. The CDR3 contains 19 residues. In nucleotides, the CDR3 is TGTGCCATCAGTGAGTCCGGGCTAGCGGGGGGGAAAATCTCCTACGAGCAGTACTTC. Encoded protein: CAISESGLAGGKISYEQYF.

The chain joins TRBV5-3 to TRBJ2-7; 15 nucleotides line up with TRBD2. TRBV5-3 is given ORF status, its function remaining uncertain. Losses at the gene ends were 4 bases for V and 5 bases for J; bases not matched to a gene: 7. The CDR3 has 16 amino acids. CDR3 residues: CARSIGTSGGSHEQYF. The DNA of the CDR3 is TGTGCCAGAAGCATCGGGACTAGCGGGGGGAGCCACGAGCAGTACTTC.

The rearrangement joins TRBV7-9 to TRBJ2-7, with 8 bases fitting TRBD1. Germline-derived CDR1 and CDR2 are SEHNR and FQNEAQ (reference sequence). Trimming took 5 bases from V and 2 from J; bases not matched to a gene: 8. The CDR3 is made up of 15 amino acids. In DNA form, the CDR3 reads TGTGCCAGCAGCCCACCGACAGGGGTAACCTACGAGCAGTACTTC. Residues: CASSPPTGVTYEQYF.

This clone was detected only a few times. The gene calls are TRBV6-5 and TRBJ2-5; maybe TRBD2 (6 bases). This CDR3 is 14 amino acids long. The V end lost 6 bases, the J end lost 4 bases, and 15 bases lay between the germline ends. In germline, CDR1 is MNHEY, CDR2 SVGAGI. The chain's CDR3 is CASRRLGGSETQYF. The CDR3 DNA reads TGTGCCAGCAGACGTCTGGGGGGATCAGAGACCCAGTACTTC.

V gene TRBV9 combines with J gene TRBJ1-2; 7 nucleotides line up with TRBD1. Per germline, CDR1 SGDLS and CDR2 YYNGEE. Trimming removed 4 bases from V and 5 bases from J; junction bases left unmatched: 11. The CDR3 extends over 15 amino acids. Written as DNA, the CDR3 is TGTGCCAGCAGCCCCAGGGGGAAGTTGTATTATGGCTACACCTTC. Translated: CASSPRGKLYYGYTF.

The chain couples TRBV5-1 to TRBJ1-4; perhaps TRBD1 as D (5 bases). Germline V gene lookup returns CDR1 SGHRS and CDR2 YFSETQ. The germline V and J ends were trimmed by 0 bases and 0 bases, with 15 bases remaining between them. This CDR3 has 18 residues. The CDR3 nucleotides read TGCGCCAGCAGCTTGGTGCAGGGTTCCTTTGCAACTAATGAAAAACTGTTTTTT. As protein: CASSLVQGSFATNEKLFF.

This chain connects TRBV18 to TRBJ1-6, with 7 positions matching TRBD1. The trim removed 6 bases at V and 1 base at J, leaving 0 bases unmatched. Looked up from germline, CDR1 is KGHSH and CDR2 is LQKENI. This CDR3 has 14 residues. Written as DNA, the CDR3 is TGTGCCAGCTCCAGGGGGTCCTATAATTCACCCCTCCACTTT. This sequence encodes CASSRGSYNSPLHF.

J is TRBJ1-4 and V is TRBV10-3; D is unresolved. The CDR3 consists of 16 residues. From germline, CDR1 is ENHRY and CDR2 SYGVKD. Trimming pared 0 bases from V and 8 bases from J, leaving 16 bases between. The DNA of the CDR3 is TGTGCCATCAGTGAGTCGAGGGTCGGGGATGGCGAAAAACTGTTTTTT. Amino acid sequence: CAISESRVGDGEKLFF.

The V call is TRBV6-6, the J call TRBJ2-7, with D uncertain. This CDR3 comprises 14 residues. V was cut by 2 bases and J by 7 bases, with 15 bases left in between. Germline loops: CDR1 MNHNY, CDR2 SVGAGI (reference sequence). As DNA, the CDR3 is TGTGCCAGCAGTTACAGCGTCCGGTCGTCAGAGCAGTACTTC. This encodes CASSYSVRSSEQYF.

The gene calls are TRBV19 and TRBJ1-6, with a weak D call TRBD1 (6 bases). This CDR3 spans 14 amino acids. Germline CDR1 is LNHDA and CDR2 is SQIVND (reference sequence). V shed 4 bases and J shed 7 bases, with 11 bases lying between them. DNA for the CDR3: TGTGCCAGTAGTACGAAAACAGGGAATTCACCCCTCCACTTT. Translating it yields CASSTKTGNSPLHF.

This chain uses TRBV28 with TRBJ2-7; perhaps TRBD1 as D (6 bases). Trimming pared 6 bases from V and 3 bases from J, leaving 12 bases between. This CDR3 is 13 amino acids long. Germline values: CDR1 MDHEN, CDR2 SYDVKM. CDR3: CASSPGDFYEQYF. The CDR3 region has the DNA TGTGCCAGCAGCCCAGGGGATTTCTACGAGCAGTACTTC.

The gene calls are TRBV7-2 and TRBJ1-5; 8 bases line up with TRBD1. This CDR3 spans 14 amino acids. From germline, CDR1 is SGHTA and CDR2 FQGNSA. V gave up 6 bases and J gave up 4 bases; unmatched junction bases: 5. The CDR3 sequence: CASRRQGSNQPQHF. In DNA form, the CDR3 reads TGTGCCAGCAGGAGACAGGGGTCTAATCAGCCCCAGCATTTT.

This sequence joins TRBV6-1 and TRBJ1-3, with 7 bases fitting TRBD1. The germline CDR1 and CDR2 sequences are MNHNS and SASEGT. The V segment lost 6 bases and the J segment 0 bases; nucleotides outside the gene matches: 5. This CDR3 spans 15 amino acids. This chain's CDR3 is CASRRGTDSGNTIYF. In nucleotides, the CDR3 is TGTGCCAGCAGAAGGGGGACAGACTCTGGAAACACCATATATTTT.

This clone was found once. The CDR3 is CASSLFGGGTSLHEQFF. CDR3 coding DNA: TGTGCCAGCAGTTTATTTGGGGGGGGGACTAGTCTGCATGAGCAGTTCTTC. The chain employs TRBV27 and TRBJ2-1, with 8 positions matching TRBD2. The CDR3 length is 17 residues. The V gene's germline CDR1 is MNHEY and CDR2 SMNVEV (reference sequence). V was pared by 1 base and J by 8 bases, with 13 bases of the junction left unmatched.

The chain recombines TRBV5-1 with TRBJ2-5; D is uncertain. Trimming removed 0 bases at V and 5 bases at J, with 8 bases between. Germline V gene lookup returns CDR1 SGHRS and CDR2 YFSETQ. The CDR3 is 13 amino acids. The CDR3 region is CASSLVGDETQYF. The CDR3, as DNA: TGCGCCAGCAGCTTGGTGGGCGACGAGACCCAGTACTTC.

This clone was observed once. The V and J genes are TRBV28 and TRBJ1-2; 9 bases agree with TRBD1. Germline CDR1 MDHEN, CDR2 SYDVKM. V dropped 6 bases and J dropped 5; count of bases not matched to a gene: 10. The CDR3 has 15 residues. The CDR3, as DNA: TGTGCCAGCAGGCTCATCCGGGACAGGGTATATGGCTACACCTTC. This sequence encodes CASRLIRDRVYGYTF.

V gene TRBV19 combines with J gene TRBJ2-1; 10 bases are shared with TRBD1. The CDR3 consists of 18 residues. The germline V gene has CDR1 LNHDA and CDR2 SQIVND (reference sequence). J gave up 0 bases and V 1 base, and 6 bases lay outside the gene matches. The CDR3, as DNA: TGTGCCAGTAGTATAGGCGGGACAGGGGCGAGCTCCTACAATGAGCAGTTCTTC. As protein: CASSIGGTGASSYNEQFF.

The rearrangement joins TRBV21-1 to TRBJ2-3; TRBD2, the D gene given by the table, was not confirmed from the DNA. TRBV21-1 is marked as a pseudogene. CDR3 length: 21 amino acids. CDR3 sequence (DNA): TGTGCCAGCAGCAAAGAAAGGGACAGAATAACCGGGACTAGCGGGACAGATACGCAGTATTTT. Its translation: CASSKERDRITGTSGTDTQYF.

This clone was detected only once. CDR3 amino acids: CASSENRGNTGELFF. The CDR3 DNA sequence: TGTGCCAGCAGTGAAAACAGGGGGAACACCGGGGAGCTGTTTTTT. The chain recombines TRBV25-1 with TRBJ2-2, with 7 bases lining up with TRBD1. There are 15 residues in the CDR3. The V segment lost 2 bases and the J segment 1 base; nucleotides outside the gene matches: 1. CDR1 and CDR2 from the germline V gene are MGHDK and SYGVNS.

The rearrangement uses TRBV5-1 and TRBJ2-7; TRBD2 matches 14 bases. In germline, CDR1 is SGHRS, CDR2 YFSETQ. Trimming removed 4 bases from V and 7 bases from J; junction bases left unmatched: 16. CDR3 size: 18 residues. The CDR3 loop reads CASSAGDGTSGGGGEQYF. In DNA, the CDR3 is TGCGCCAGCAGCGCGGGCGATGGGACTAGCGGGGGCGGGGGTGAGCAGTACTTC.